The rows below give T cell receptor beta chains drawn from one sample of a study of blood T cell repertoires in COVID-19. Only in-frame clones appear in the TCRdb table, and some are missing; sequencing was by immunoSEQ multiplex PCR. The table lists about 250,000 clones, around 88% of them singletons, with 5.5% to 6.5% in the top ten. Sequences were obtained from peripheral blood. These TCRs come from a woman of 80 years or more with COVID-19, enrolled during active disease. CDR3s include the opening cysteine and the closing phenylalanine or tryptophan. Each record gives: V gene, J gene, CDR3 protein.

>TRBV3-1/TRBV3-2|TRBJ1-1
CASSRVTGVTEAFF
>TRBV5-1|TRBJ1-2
CASSLEGAGGYTF
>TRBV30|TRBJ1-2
CAWSAGSGYTF
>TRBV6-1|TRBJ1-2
CASSEIVQRGGGYTF
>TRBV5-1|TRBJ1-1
CASSFSGSHTEAFF
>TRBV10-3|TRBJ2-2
CATEGTGHHGELFF
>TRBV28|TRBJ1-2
CASTLQVPAYGYTF
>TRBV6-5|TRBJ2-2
CASRNSYLNTGELFF
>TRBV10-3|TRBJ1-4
CAISSTGGNEKLFF
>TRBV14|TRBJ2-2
CASSGQGTGELFF
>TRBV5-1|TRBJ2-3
CASSLVSSGGADTQYF
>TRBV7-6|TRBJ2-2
CASSLRTRGETNTGELFF
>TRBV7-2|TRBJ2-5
CASSLIAGANQETQYF
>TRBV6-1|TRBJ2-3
CASSELAWGPDTQYF
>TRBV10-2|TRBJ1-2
CASSVGSGGVGYTF
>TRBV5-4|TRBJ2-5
CASSSSGGETQYF
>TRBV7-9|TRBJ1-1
CASSPDFVEAFF
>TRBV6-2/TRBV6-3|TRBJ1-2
CASSYSSGGAYGYTF
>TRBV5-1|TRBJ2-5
CASSWGQIQETQYF
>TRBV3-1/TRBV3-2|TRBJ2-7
CAGSLKRGASYEQYF
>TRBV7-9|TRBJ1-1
CASSLRAGTEAFF
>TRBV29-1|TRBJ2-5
CSVAPSSGRETQYF
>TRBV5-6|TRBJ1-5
CASSLGQGGNQPQHF
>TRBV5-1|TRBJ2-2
CASSSGQTNTGELFF
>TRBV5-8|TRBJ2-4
CASSKGQGKNIQYF
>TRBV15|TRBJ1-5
CATSRRPGQGSVINQPQHF